This T cell receptor (beta chain) emerged from a study of T-cell reconstitution after alpha-beta-depleted transplantation in children. This clonotype was seen at least ten times. Its antigen remains unidentified. One junction end does not reproduce the germline sequence, and a read error may be involved. Findings and limits, study-wide: Newly produced T cells mostly provided counts and TCRbeta diversity after one year, as hyperexpanded clones declined. Expanded clones from the graft, numbering several hundred, reportedly supplied alpha-beta T cells about two months after transplant. Some patients' high day-60 TCRbeta diversity was attributed to recipient cells surviving conditioning.

There are 12 residues in the CDR3. Germline lookup yields CDR1 LGHDT and CDR2 YNNKEL (reference sequence). The TCRbeta library was prepared with unique molecular identifiers. Each CDR3 protein gets one entry after TCRdb re-called the PCR reads with MiXCR. Of approximately 44,000 distinct CDR3 sequences in the sample, over 4.5% are singletons; the top ten hold more than 30%. The genes are TRBV3-1 and TRBJ1-2; D not certain. The input for sequencing was PBMCs, mostly from graft donor cells, taken 60 days after TCRalphabeta/CD19-depleted stem cell transplant. This receptor was obtained from a female patient aged 2 to 10 who had a stem cell transplant for aplastic anemia, so the T cells may come from the graft donor. The CDR3 sequence is CASSQTGVRTSF. In DNA form, the CDR3 reads TGTGCCAGCAGCCAAACTGGTGTGCGGACGAGCTTC. The whole variable domain, remainder taken from reference TRBV3-1 and TRBJ1-2, is DTAVSQTPKYLVTQMGNDKSIKCEQNLGHDTMYWYKQDSKKFLKIMFSYNNKELIINETVPNRFSPKSPDKAHLNLHINSLELGDSAVYFCASSQTGVRTSFGSGTRLTVV.